The clone carrying this TCR beta chain has at least ten counts. Its antigen is not known. Data came from immunoSEQ multiplex PCR; TCRdb stores just in-frame clones and leaves some out. This sample has 35,000 to 55,000 clones, each found more than once. This sample was included in a study of T cells after posttransplantation cyclophosphamide. Whole-study findings and limits: Recipient CMV seropositivity and CMV reactivation strongly tracked TRB clonality.

With V trimmed by 7 bases and J by 4 bases, 8 bases remained unmatched. CDR1 and CDR2 from the germline V gene are SQVTM and ANQGSEA. The CDR3 has 14 amino acids. The specimen was PBMCs. J is TRBJ2-2 and V is TRBV29-1, with TRBD2 matching 8 bases. This clonotype was obtained from a man aged 40-50 years in good health, CMV-negative, and a related stem cell transplant donor. The CDR3 coding sequence is TGCAGCGCGGGGGGGGCGGGCGGCACCGGGGAGCTGTTTTTT. Its translation: CSAGGAGGTGELFF.